Given below is one T cell receptor (beta chain) in context. The CDR3 is 17 amino acids. CDR1 and CDR2 (germline): LNHNV, YYDKDF (reference sequence). V gave up 0 bases and J gave up 7 bases, with 19 bases separating them. Profiled with immunoSEQ multiplex PCR; TCRdb holds only in-frame clones, not every one. The table has around 15,000 clones, more than 80% seen once; the top ten hold roughly 2.8%. These data belong to a study of T cell changes during pregnancy in multiple sclerosis. The V and J genes are TRBV15 and TRBJ1-5, with D perhaps TRBD1 (5 bases). Sequencing used peripheral blood, obtained in the second trimester of pregnancy. The clonotype originates from a female donor in good health, enrolled as a control in a pregnancy study. Here the CDR3 DNA reads TGTGCCACCAGCAGAGATGGGAAACGGACGGGGGGACAGCCCCAGCATTTT. Translating it yields CATSRDGKRTGGQPQHF.